Listed here are 4 T cell receptor beta chains from one sample, sequenced in a study of T cells in Graves' hyperthyroidism and ophthalmopathy. Amplified TCR beta CDR3 regions derived from RNA transcripts. When the TCR CDR3 underwent first-round RT-PCR, the HTBI primer set was used. MiXCR, run by TCRdb on the multiplex PCR reads, gives a single entry per CDR3 protein. The repertoire includes fewer than 650,000 distinct CDR3 sequences, around 14% of them detected once, and roughly 5.5% sits in the top ten. Specimen: blood. These TCRs come from a woman between 25 and 40 years old with Graves' hyperthyroidism that later progressed to Graves' ophthalmopathy.

The chain joins TRBV20-1 to TRBJ2-7, with D unclear. Germline CDR1 is DFQATT and CDR2 is SNEGSKA (reference sequence). The CDR3 spans 12 residues. The V end lost 1 base, the J end lost 3 bases, and 7 bases lay between the germline ends. The CDR3 DNA reads as TGCAGTGCTAGAGGCGAATACTACGAGCAGTACTTC. Its translation is CSARGEYYEQYF.

This clonotype was seen more than once but under ten times. The chain is built from TRBV6-5 and TRBJ2-1, with D uncertain. The germline V gene has CDR1 MNHEY and CDR2 SVGAGI. Trimming removed 3 bases at V and 6 bases at J, with 12 bases between. This CDR3 comprises 14 residues. The CDR3 reads CASSYQAALNEQFF. For the CDR3, the DNA is TGTGCCAGCAGTTATCAGGCAGCCCTCAATGAGCAGTTCTTC.

In this sample, this clonotype turned up many times. This chain uses TRBV2 with TRBJ2-1; 9 bases match TRBD1. J was trimmed by 5 bases and V by 4 bases; bases with no gene match: 3. The CDR3 has 14 residues. The germline V gene has CDR1 SNHLY and CDR2 FYNNEI. CDR3: CASSGGQGNNEQFF. In nucleotides, the CDR3 is TGTGCCAGCAGTGGGGGACAGGGAAACAATGAGCAGTTCTTC.

Remarks on this clonotype: No conserved phenylalanine or tryptophan is present at the end of the CDR3, so a read error is the likely explanation. The chain uses TRBV27 and TRBJ2-5, with unresolved D. Trimming cost V 3 bases and J 1 base, with 9 bases left between them. Germline loops: CDR1 MNHEY, CDR2 SMNVEV (reference sequence). The CDR3 is 14 residues long. The CDR3 nucleotides read TGTGCCAGCAGTTTTATCGGCAGCCAAGAGACCCAGTACCTC. It is translated as CASSFIGSQETQYL.